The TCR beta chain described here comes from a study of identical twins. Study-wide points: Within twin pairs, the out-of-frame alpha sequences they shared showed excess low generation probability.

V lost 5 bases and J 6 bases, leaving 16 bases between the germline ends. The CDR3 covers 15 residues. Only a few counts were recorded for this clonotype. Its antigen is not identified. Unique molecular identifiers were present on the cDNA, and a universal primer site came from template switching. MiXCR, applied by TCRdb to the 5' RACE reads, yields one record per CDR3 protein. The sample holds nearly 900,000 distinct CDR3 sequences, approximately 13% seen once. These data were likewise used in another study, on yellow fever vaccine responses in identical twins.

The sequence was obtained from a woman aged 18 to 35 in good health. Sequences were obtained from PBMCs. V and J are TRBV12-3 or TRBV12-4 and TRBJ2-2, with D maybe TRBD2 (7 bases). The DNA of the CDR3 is TGTGCCAGCAGTGCTGAGGGGGGGCCCGCCGGGGAGCTGTTTTTT. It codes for CASSAEGGPAGELFF.